This entry features one T cell receptor beta chain sequence. Its antigen is not identified. The CDR3 is made up of 13 amino acids. The germline gives CDR1 SGHRS, CDR2 YFSETQ. Trimming stripped 0 bases from V and 6 bases from J, with 10 bases between. This record belongs to a study of T cell responses to AZD1222 COVID-19 vaccine. On the study more broadly: Second doses at about 4 or about 12 weeks were pooled.

Clones were sequenced by immunoSEQ multiplex PCR, and TCRdb holds only the in-frame ones, with some missing. The sample records 130,000 or so clones, 70% to 90% being singletons. Findings of the study overall: Only a handful of AZD1222 recipients were seropositive at baseline. Two doses of AZD1222 preceded a rise in Spike-specific TCR breadth and depth. Spike regions recognized by vaccine-associated CD4 TCRs spanned the protein, led by 160-218 and 743-854.

The rearrangement links TRBV5-1 to TRBJ2-7, with D uncertain. Sequenced material: peripheral blood, taken on day 0 of AZD1222 vaccination. This TCR derives from an adult in good health. The CDR3 region has the DNA TGCGCCAGCAGCTTGGGACGGTCAGGCGAGCAGTACTTC. It encodes CASSLGRSGEQYF.